This entry is about one T cell receptor beta chain. Its cognate antigen is unknown. Sequencing used immunoSEQ multiplex PCR; TCRdb keeps in-frame clones, though not all of them. The sample lists approximately 2.3 million clones; just over 90% were seen once. This CDR3 is 13 amino acids long. Germline V gene sequence: CDR1 SQVTM, CDR2 ANQGSEA. V lost 1 base, J lost 1 base, and 8 bases lay in between. This specimen comes from a study of shared clonotypes between healthy human individuals. Looking at the study overall: Each donor's CD4 naive and CD4 memory cells filled three plates apiece, CD8 naive two, and CD8 memory one. Study-wide results and caveats: Genetic and exposure-history diversity was limited by the few donors. Four donors held about 5% of naive CD4 clonotypes in common. Naive subsets typically showed greater estimated richness than memory subsets.

The chain combines TRBV29-1 with TRBJ2-7, with D perhaps TRBD2 (6 bases). The material sequenced was naive CD4+ T cells from PBMCs. Subset here: CD45RA+ positively selected. The sequence was collected from a man aged 18-30 years in good health. Some clones in this sample may be carry-over from other donors' samples. In DNA form, the CDR3 reads TGCAGCGTTGAAGTGGCGGGGTCCTACGAGCAGTACTTC. Protein: CSVEVAGSYEQYF.